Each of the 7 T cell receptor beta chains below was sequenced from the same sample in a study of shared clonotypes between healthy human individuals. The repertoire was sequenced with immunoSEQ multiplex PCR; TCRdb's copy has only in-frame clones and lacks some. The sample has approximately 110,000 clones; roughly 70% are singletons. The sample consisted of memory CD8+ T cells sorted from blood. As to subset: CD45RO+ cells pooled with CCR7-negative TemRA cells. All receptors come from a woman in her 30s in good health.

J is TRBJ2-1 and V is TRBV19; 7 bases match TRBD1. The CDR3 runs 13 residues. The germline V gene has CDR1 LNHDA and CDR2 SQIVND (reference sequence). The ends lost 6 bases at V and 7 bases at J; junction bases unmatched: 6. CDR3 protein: CASSRTGLNEQFF. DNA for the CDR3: TGTGCCAGTAGCCGGACAGGTCTAAATGAGCAGTTCTTC.

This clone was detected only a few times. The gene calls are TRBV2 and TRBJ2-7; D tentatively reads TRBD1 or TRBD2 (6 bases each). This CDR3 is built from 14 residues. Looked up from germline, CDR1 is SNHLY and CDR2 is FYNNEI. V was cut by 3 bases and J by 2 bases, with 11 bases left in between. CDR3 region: CASSDGGAAYEQYF. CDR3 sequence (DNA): TGTGCCAGCAGTGACGGGGGCGCAGCCTACGAGCAGTACTTC.

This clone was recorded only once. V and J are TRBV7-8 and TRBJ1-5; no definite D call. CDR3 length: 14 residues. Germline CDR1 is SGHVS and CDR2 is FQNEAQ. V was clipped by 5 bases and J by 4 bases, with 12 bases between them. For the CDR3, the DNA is TGTGCCAGCAGCCTACAGCGGGTAAATCAGCCCCAGCATTTT. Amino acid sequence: CASSLQRVNQPQHF.

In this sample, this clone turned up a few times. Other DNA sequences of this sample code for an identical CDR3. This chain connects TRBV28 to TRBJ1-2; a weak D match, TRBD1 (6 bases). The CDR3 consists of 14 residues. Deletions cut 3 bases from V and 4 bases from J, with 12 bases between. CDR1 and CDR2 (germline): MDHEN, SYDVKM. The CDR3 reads CASSLPTGIYGYTF. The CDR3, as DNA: TGTGCCAGCAGTTTGCCAACAGGGATCTATGGCTACACCTTC.

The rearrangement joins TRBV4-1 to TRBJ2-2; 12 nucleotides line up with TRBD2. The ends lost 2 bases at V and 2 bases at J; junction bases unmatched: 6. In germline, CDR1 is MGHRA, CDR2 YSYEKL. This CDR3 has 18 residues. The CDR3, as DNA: TGCGCCAGCAGCCAACGCACTAGCGGGAGGCTAAACACCGGGGAGCTGTTTTTT. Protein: CASSQRTSGRLNTGELFF.

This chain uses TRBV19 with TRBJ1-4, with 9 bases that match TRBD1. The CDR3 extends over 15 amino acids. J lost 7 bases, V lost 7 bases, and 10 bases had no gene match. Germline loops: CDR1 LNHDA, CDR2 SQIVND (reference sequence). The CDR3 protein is CASTDRGTGTEKLFF. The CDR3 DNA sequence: TGTGCCAGTACCGACCGCGGGACAGGGACTGAAAAACTGTTTTTT.

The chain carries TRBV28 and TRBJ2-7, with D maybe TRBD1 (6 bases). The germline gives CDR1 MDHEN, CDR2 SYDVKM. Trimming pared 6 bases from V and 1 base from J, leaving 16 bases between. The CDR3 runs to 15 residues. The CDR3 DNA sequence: TGTGCCAGCAGCTCCCGGCAGGGGCGATCCTACGAGCAGTACTTC. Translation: CASSSRQGRSYEQYF.